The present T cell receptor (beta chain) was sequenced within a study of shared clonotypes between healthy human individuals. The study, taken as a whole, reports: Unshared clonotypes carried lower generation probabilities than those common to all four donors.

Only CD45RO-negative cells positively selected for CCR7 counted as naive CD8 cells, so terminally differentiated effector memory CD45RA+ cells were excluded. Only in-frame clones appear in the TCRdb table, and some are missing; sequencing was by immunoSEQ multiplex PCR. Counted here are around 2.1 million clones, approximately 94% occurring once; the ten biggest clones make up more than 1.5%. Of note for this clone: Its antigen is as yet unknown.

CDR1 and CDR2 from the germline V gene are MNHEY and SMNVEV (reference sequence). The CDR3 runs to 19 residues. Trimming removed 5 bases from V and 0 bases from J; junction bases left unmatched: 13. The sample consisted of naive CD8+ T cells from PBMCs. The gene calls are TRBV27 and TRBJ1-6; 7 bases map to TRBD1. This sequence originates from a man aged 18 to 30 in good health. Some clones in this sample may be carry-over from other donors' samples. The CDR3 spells CASSTIWDSSSSYNSPLHF. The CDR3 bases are TGTGCCAGCAGTACCATTTGGGACAGCTCCAGCTCCTATAATTCACCCCTCCACTTT.